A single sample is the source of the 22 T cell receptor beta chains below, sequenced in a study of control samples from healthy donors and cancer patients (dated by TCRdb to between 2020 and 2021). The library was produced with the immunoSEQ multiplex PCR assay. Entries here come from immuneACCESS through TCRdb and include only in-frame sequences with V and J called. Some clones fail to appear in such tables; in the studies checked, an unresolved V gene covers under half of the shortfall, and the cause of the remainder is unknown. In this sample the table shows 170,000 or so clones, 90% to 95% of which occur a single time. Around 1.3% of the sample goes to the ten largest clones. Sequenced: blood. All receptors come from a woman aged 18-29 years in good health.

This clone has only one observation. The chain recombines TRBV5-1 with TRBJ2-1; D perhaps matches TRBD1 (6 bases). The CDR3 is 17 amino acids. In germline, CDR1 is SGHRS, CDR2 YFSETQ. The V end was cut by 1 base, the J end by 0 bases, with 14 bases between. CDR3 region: CASSLSRGPSSYNEQFF. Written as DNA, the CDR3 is TGCGCCAGCAGCTTGAGCAGGGGCCCTAGCTCCTACAATGAGCAGTTCTTC.

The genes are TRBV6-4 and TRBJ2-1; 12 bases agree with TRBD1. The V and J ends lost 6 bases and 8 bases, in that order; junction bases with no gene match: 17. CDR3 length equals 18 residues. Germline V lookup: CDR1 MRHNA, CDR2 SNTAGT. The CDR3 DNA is TGTGCCAGCAGCCGGGACCCCCCCCAGGGACAGGGGGCGCATGAGCAGTTCTTC. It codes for CASSRDPPQGQGAHEQFF.

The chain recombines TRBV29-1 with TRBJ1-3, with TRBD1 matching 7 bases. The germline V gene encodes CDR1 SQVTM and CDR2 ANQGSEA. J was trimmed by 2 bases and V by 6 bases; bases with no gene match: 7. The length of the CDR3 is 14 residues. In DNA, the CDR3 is TGCAGCGTGGAGGACAGGCTGGCTGGAAACACCATATATTTT. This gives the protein CSVEDRLAGNTIYF.

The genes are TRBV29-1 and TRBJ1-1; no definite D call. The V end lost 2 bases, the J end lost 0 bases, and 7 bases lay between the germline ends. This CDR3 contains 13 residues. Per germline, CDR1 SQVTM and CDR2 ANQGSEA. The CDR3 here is CSVERPMNTEAFF. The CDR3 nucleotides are TGCAGCGTTGAAAGGCCGATGAACACTGAAGCTTTCTTT.

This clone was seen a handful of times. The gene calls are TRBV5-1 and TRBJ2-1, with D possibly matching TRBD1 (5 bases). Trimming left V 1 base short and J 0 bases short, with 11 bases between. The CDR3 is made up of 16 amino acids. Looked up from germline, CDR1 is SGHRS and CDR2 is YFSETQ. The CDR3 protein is CASSLYFDSSYNEQFF. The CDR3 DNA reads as TGCGCCAGCAGCTTGTATTTCGACAGCTCCTACAATGAGCAGTTCTTC.

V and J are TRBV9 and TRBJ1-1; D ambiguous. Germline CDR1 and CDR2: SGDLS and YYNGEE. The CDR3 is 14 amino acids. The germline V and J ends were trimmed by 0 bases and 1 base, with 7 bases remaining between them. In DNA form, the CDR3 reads TGTGCCAGCAGCGTAGACAGTCGGAACACTGAAGCTTTCTTT. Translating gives CASSVDSRNTEAFF.

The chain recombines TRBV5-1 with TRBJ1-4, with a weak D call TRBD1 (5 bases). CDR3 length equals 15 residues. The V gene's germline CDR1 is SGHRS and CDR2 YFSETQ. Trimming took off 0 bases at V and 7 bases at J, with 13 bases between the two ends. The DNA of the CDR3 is TGCGCCAGCAGCTTGGAAGGGGATAGGGGTGAAAAACTGTTTTTT. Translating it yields CASSLEGDRGEKLFF. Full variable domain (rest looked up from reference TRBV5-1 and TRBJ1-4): KAGVTQTPRYLIKTRGQQVTLSCSPISGHRSVSWYQQTPGQGLQFLFEYFSETQRNKGNFPGRFSGRQFSNSRSEMNVSTLELGDSALYLCASSLEGDRGEKLFFGSGTQLSVL.

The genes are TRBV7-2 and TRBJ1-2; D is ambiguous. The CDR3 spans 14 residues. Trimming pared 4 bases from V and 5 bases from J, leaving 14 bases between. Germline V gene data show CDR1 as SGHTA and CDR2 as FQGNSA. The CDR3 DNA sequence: TGTGCCAGCAGCTCCCAGAGGGTTGATTATGGCTACACCTTC. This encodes CASSSQRVDYGYTF.

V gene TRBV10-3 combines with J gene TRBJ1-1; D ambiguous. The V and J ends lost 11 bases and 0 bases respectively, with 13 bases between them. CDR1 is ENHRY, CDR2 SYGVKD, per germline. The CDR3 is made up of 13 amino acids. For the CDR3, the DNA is TGTGCCGCCCAAAGTACGATGAACACTGAAGCTTTCTTT. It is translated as CAAQSTMNTEAFF.

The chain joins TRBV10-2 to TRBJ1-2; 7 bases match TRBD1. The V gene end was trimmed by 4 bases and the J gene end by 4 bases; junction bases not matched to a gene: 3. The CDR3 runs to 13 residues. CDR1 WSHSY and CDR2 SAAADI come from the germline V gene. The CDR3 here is CASSGQGSYGYTF. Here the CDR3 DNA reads TGCGCCAGCAGTGGACAGGGAAGCTATGGCTACACCTTC.

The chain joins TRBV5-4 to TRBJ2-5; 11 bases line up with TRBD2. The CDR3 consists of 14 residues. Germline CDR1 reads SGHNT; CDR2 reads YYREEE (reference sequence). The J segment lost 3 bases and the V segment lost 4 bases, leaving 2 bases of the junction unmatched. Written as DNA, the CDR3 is TGTGCCAGCAGCCCGGGACTAGCGGAAGAGACCCAGTACTTC. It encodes CASSPGLAEETQYF.

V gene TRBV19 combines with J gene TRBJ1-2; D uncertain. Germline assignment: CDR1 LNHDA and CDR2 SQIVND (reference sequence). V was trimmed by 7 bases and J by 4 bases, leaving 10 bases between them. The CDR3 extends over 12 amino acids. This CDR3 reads CASNEGGYGYTF. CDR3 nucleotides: TGTGCCAGTAATGAGGGTGGCTATGGCTACACCTTC.

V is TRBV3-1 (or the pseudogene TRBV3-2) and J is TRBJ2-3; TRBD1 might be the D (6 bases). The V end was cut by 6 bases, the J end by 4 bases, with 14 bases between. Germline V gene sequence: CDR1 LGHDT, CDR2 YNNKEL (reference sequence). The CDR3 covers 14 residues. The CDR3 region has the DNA TGTGCCAGCAGGTTTCAGGGGTGGGCAGATACGCAGTATTTT. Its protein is CASRFQGWADTQYF.

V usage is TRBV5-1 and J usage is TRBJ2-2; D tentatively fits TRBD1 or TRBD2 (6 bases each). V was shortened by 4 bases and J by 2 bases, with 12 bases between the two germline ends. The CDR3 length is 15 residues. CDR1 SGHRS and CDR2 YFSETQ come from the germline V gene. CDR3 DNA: TGCGCCAGCAGCCTTACAGGGACTAACACCGGGGAGCTGTTTTTT. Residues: CASSLTGTNTGELFF.

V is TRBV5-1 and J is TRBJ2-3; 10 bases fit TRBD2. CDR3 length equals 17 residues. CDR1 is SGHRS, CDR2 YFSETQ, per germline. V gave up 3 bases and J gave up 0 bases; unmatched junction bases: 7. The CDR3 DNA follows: TGCGCCAGCAGCTCGATCACTAGCGGGGCTAGCACAGATACGCAGTATTTT. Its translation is CASSSITSGASTDTQYF.

This CDR3 is CATSDGTQTSIEQFF. The DNA of the CDR3 is TGTGCCACCAGTGATGGGACTCAGACTTCAATAGAGCAGTTCTTC. The chain uses TRBV24-1 and TRBJ2-1; D possibly corresponds to TRBD2 (6 bases). Trimming took 3 bases from V and 10 from J, leaving 18 bases between them. Germline values: CDR1 KGHDR, CDR2 SFDVKD. There are 15 residues in the CDR3.

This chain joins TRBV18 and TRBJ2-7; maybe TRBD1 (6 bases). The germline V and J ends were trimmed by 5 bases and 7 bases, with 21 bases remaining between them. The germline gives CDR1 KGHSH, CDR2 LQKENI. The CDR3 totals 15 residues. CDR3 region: CASSERPGQTGEQYF. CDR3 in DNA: TGTGCCAGCTCAGAGAGACCGGGACAAACTGGTGAGCAGTACTTC.

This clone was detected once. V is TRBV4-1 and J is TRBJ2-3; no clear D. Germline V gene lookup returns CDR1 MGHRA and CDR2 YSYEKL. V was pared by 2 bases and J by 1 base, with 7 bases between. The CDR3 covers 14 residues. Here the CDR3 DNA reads TGCGCCAGCAGCCAAAGGGTTGGCACAGATACGCAGTATTTT. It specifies CASSQRVGTDTQYF.

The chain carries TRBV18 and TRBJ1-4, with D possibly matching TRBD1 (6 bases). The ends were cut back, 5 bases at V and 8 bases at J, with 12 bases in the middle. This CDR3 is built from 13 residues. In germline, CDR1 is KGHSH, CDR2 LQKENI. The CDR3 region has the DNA TGTGCCAGCTCAAACAGCCAGGGGGAAAAACTGTTTTTT. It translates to CASSNSQGEKLFF.

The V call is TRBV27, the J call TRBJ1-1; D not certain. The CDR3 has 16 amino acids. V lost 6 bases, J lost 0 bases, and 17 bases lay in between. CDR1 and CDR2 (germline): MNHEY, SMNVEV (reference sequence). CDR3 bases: TGTGCCAGCAGCCCTAGTATGCCGGAGATGAACACTGAAGCTTTCTTT. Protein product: CASSPSMPEMNTEAFF.

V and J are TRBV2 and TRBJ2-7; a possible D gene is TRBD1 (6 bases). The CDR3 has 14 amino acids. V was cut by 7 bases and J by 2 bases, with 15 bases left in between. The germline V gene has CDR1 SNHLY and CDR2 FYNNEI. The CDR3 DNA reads TGTGCCAGCACTCCCGGGACATCCCCCTACGAGCAGTACTTC. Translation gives CASTPGTSPYEQYF. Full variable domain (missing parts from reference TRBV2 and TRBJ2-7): EPEVTQTPSHQVTQMGQEVILRCVPISNHLYFYWYRQILGQKVEFLVSFYNNEISEKSEIFDDQFSVERPDGSNFTLKIRSTKLEDSAMYFCASTPGTSPYEQYFGPGTRLTVT.

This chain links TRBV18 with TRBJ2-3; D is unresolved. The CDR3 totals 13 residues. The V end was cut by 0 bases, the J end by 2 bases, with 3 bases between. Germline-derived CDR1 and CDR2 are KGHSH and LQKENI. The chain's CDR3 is CASSPPITDTQYF. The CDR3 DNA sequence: TGTGCCAGCTCACCACCAATCACAGATACGCAGTATTTT.